The present T cell receptor beta chain was sequenced within a study of blood T cells in healthy people across ages. CDR3 size: 14 residues. Germline V gene lookup returns CDR1 SNHLY and CDR2 FYNNEI. The ends were cut back, 6 bases at V and 0 bases at J, with 8 bases in the middle. A sample-barcoded 5' primer and a J-beta primer mix were used in a second PCR of roughly 7 to 11 cycles. TCRdb fed the 5' RACE reads into MiXCR, producing one record per CDR3 protein. The data contain roughly 1.4 million distinct CDR3 sequences, approximately 59% of them singletons. In each sample, at least 6 million PBMCs were isolated.

The sequencing input was blood. The genes are TRBV2 and TRBJ2-2; D unresolved. This TCR was recovered from a man younger than 35 in good health. DNA for the CDR3: TGTGCCAGCAGGACAACTGCGAACACCGGGGAGCTGTTTTTT. Translated, it gives CASRTTANTGELFF. Looking up the rest from reference TRBV2 and TRBJ2-2 gives the full variable domain: EPEVTQTPSHQVTQMGQEVILRCVPISNHLYFYWYRQILGQKVEFLVSFYNNEISEKSEIFDDQFSVERPDGSNFTLKIRSTKLEDSAMYFCASRTTANTGELFFGEGSRLTVL.